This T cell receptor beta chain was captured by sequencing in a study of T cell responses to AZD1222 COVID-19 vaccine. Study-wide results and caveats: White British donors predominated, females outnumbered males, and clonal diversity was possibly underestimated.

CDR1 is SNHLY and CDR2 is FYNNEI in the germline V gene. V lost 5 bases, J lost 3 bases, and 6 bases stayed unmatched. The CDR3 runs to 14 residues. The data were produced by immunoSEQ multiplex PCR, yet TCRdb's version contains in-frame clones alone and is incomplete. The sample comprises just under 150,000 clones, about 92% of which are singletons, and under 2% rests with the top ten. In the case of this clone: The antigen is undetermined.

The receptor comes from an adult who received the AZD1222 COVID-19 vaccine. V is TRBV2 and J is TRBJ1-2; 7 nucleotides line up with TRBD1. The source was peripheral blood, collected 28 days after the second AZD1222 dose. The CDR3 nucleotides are TGTGCCAGCAGTCCCGGGACAGCTCACTATGGCTACACCTTC. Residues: CASSPGTAHYGYTF.